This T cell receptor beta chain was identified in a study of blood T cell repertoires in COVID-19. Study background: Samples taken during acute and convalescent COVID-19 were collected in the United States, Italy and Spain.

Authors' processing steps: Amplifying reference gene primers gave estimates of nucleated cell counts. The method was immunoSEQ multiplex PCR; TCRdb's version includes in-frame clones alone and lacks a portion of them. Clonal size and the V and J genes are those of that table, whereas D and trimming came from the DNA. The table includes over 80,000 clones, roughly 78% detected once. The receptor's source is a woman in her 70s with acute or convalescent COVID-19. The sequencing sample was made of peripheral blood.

CDR3 sequence reads: CASSSRTANSGANVLTF. The DNA of the CDR3 is TGCGCCAGCAGCTCCAGGACAGCAAACTCTGGGGCCAACGTCCTGACTTTC. The rearrangement uses TRBV5-1 and TRBJ2-6, with D perhaps matching TRBD1 (6 bases). V was cut by 3 bases and J by 0 bases, with 13 bases left in between. The CDR3 is 17 residues long. Germline values: CDR1 SGHRS, CDR2 YFSETQ.